The 18 T cell receptor beta chains presented below share a single source sample, sequenced in a study of OX40 agonist ivuxolimab in advanced cancers. Libraries were prepared by immunoSEQ multiplex PCR; TCRdb keeps only in-frame clonotypes and omits some of them. The repertoire has tens of thousands of clones, 80% to 95% of them found once; the top ten carry approximately 7%. The starting material was CD4+ or CD8+ T cells sorted from blood, obtained in a trial of the OX40 agonist ivuxolimab. The receptors derive from an adult with an advanced solid tumor such as melanoma, head and neck, liver or kidney cancer.

V is TRBV7-3 and J is TRBJ2-6; no definite D call. Germline assignment: CDR1 SGHTA and CDR2 FQGTGA. V lost 5 bases to trimming and J lost 0 bases, with 8 bases between them. CDR3 length: 15 amino acids. For the CDR3, the DNA is TGTGCCAGCAGCCCGGTAGTCTCTGGGGCCAACGTCCTGACTTTC. This gives the protein CASSPVVSGANVLTF.

The J gene is TRBJ2-2, the V gene TRBV2; D may be TRBD2 (6 bases). Germline V lookup: CDR1 SNHLY, CDR2 FYNNEI. The CDR3 covers 15 residues. V lost 6 bases and J lost 3, with 14 bases in between. The CDR3 sequence is CASRRDWNDTGELFF. Written as DNA, the CDR3 is TGTGCCAGCAGGAGGGACTGGAATGACACCGGGGAGCTGTTTTTT.

V usage is TRBV11-2 and J usage is TRBJ2-1; D may match TRBD1 or TRBD2 (6 bases each). Germline-derived CDR1 and CDR2 are SGHAT and FQNNGV. The CDR3 sequence is 15 residues long. Between the trimmed V and J ends, which lost 5 bases and 5 bases, there was a span of 16 bases. CDR3 residues: CASSVGGGPHNEQFF. The CDR3 DNA sequence: TGTGCCAGCAGCGTCGGTGGGGGGCCCCACAATGAGCAGTTCTTC.

The chain employs TRBV27 and TRBJ2-3, with 7 bases aligning to TRBD1. Germline V gene sequence: CDR1 MNHEY, CDR2 SMNVEV (reference sequence). This CDR3 contains 14 residues. V lost 3 bases to trimming and J lost 0 bases; unmatched junction nucleotides: 0. CDR3 nucleotides: TGTGCCAGCAGTTTGGGACAGAGCACAGATACGCAGTATTTT. This codes for CASSLGQSTDTQYF.

This chain uses TRBV18 with TRBJ2-3; 7 bases agree with TRBD2. With V trimmed by 3 bases and J by 7 bases, 7 bases remained unmatched. The CDR3 sequence is 14 residues long. The germline V gene encodes CDR1 KGHSH and CDR2 LQKENI. CDR3: CASSPLGTTNTQYF. The CDR3 DNA reads as TGTGCCAGCTCACCGCTCGGGACTACAAATACGCAGTATTTT.

This chain connects TRBV28 to TRBJ1-1; no clear D gene. Trimming shortened V by 4 bases and J by 0 bases, and 9 bases separated the two germline ends. This CDR3 region has 14 residues. Germline values: CDR1 MDHEN, CDR2 SYDVKM. CDR3 amino acids: CASSSLALNTEAFF. Here the CDR3 DNA reads TGTGCCAGCAGTTCCCTCGCCTTGAACACTGAAGCTTTCTTT.

This clone was counted a single time. The chain combines TRBV28 with TRBJ2-5; TRBD1 matches at 9 bases. CDR3 length: 15 amino acids. V was pared by 5 bases and J by 3 bases, with 7 bases of the junction left unmatched. Per the germline V gene, CDR1 is MDHEN and CDR2 is SYDVKM. Written as DNA, the CDR3 is TGTGCCAGCAGTCCAGGGACAGGGAGGAAAGAGACCCAGTACTTC. It codes for CASSPGTGRKETQYF.

This chain uses TRBV27 with TRBJ2-7, with a tentative D call TRBD2 (6 bases). The CDR3 is 16 amino acids. Looked up from germline, CDR1 is MNHEY and CDR2 is SMNVEV (reference sequence). The V end lost 5 bases, the J end lost 5 bases, and 22 bases lay between the germline ends. The CDR3 bases are TGTGCCAGCAGTGGACGACTAGGCCTCCCGCCGAACGAGCAGTACTTC. This codes for CASSGRLGLPPNEQYF.

The chain links TRBV29-1 to TRBJ2-5, with D maybe TRBD2 (5 bases). The assigned J gene may be wrong: the sequence end matches TRBJ2-7 better. The CDR3 has 12 amino acids. Per the germline V gene, CDR1 is SQVTM and CDR2 is ANQGSEA. The CDR3 here is CSVEDRGYEQYF. CDR3 in DNA: TGCAGCGTTGAAGACCGAGGGTACGAGCAGTACTTC.

The chain is built from TRBV28 and TRBJ1-2; 9 nucleotides line up with TRBD1. The CDR3 loop spans 15 amino acids. The germline V gene encodes CDR1 MDHEN and CDR2 SYDVKM. V lost 7 bases and J lost 3; bases outside the gene matches: 9. The CDR3 is CASNTQQGAYYGYTF. CDR3 nucleotides: TGTGCCAGCAATACTCAACAGGGGGCTTACTATGGCTACACCTTC.

The chain joins TRBV14 to TRBJ1-1, with D unresolved. Looked up from germline, CDR1 is SGHDN and CDR2 is FVKESK. The CDR3 has 16 residues. V lost 4 bases to trimming and J lost 1 base, with 16 bases between them. The CDR3 region is CASSPPSDGTNTEAFF. CDR3 nucleotide sequence: TGTGCCAGCAGCCCACCCTCTGACGGTACGAACACTGAAGCTTTCTTT.

This chain joins TRBV10-3 and TRBJ2-5, with 11 bases matching TRBD2. The germline gives CDR1 ENHRY, CDR2 SYGVKD. The CDR3 is 18 amino acids. The ends lost 4 bases at V and 1 base at J; junction bases unmatched: 11. The CDR3, as DNA: TGTGCCATCAGTGGAAAAATAGGAACTAGCGGGAGCCAAGAGACCCAGTACTTC. Protein: CAISGKIGTSGSQETQYF.

This clone occurred once. The CDR3 loop is CAWSIRVGYGYTF. The CDR3 nucleotides are TGTGCCTGGAGTATCAGGGTCGGCTATGGCTACACCTTC. This chain connects TRBV30 to TRBJ1-2, with D possibly TRBD1 on 5 matching bases. CDR3 length: 13 residues. Deletions cut 2 bases from V and 4 bases from J, with 11 bases between. The germline V gene has CDR1 GTSNPN and CDR2 SVGIG (reference sequence). The whole variable domain, remainder taken from reference TRBV30 and TRBJ1-2, is SQTIHQWPATLVQPVGSPLSLECTVEGTSNPNLYWYRQAAGRGLQLLFYSVGIGQISSEVPQNLSASRPQDRQFILSSKKLLLSDSGFYLCAWSIRVGYGYTFGSGTRLTVV.

The chain links TRBV28 to TRBJ1-5; TRBD1 is a possible D gene (5 bases). The CDR3 runs 15 residues. V lost 2 bases and J lost 1, with 9 bases in between. The germline V gene encodes CDR1 MDHEN and CDR2 SYDVKM. The CDR3 loop reads CASSLIRGSNQPQHF. In DNA form, the CDR3 reads TGTGCCAGCAGTTTAATCCGGGGGAGCAATCAGCCCCAGCATTTT.

The chain carries TRBV14 and TRBJ1-6; no clear D. The ends were cut back, 1 base at V and 0 bases at J, with 4 bases in the middle. The germline CDR1 and CDR2 sequences are SGHDN and FVKESK. This CDR3 is built from 15 residues. Here the CDR3 DNA reads TGTGCCAGCAGCCAAGGCAGCTCCTATAATTCACCCCTCCACTTT. Its protein is CASSQGSSYNSPLHF.

CDR3 protein: CAISPQGYGYTF. CDR3 sequence (DNA): TGTGCCATCAGTCCACAGGGGTATGGCTACACCTTC. The rearrangement uses TRBV10-3 and TRBJ1-2; 7 nucleotides agree with TRBD1. CDR1 is ENHRY, CDR2 SYGVKD, per germline. V lost 5 bases and J lost 5; bases outside the gene matches: 2. The CDR3 runs to 12 residues.

The genes are TRBV30 and TRBJ2-1; 7 bases agree with TRBD1. V dropped 2 bases and J dropped 4; count of bases not matched to a gene: 14. The CDR3 length is 17 residues. Germline CDR1 reads GTSNPN; CDR2 reads SVGIG (reference sequence). For the CDR3, the DNA is TGTGCCTGGAGTTCCGCGGCACAGGGGAGCTCTTACAATGAGCAGTTCTTC. Amino acid sequence: CAWSSAAQGSSYNEQFF.

The sample holds one count of this clone. This sequence joins TRBV11-1 and TRBJ2-6; 11 bases are shared with TRBD1. Per the germline V gene, CDR1 is SGHAT and CDR2 is FQDESV (reference sequence). The junction had 8 bases not matched to a gene; V was cut back by 5 bases and J by 2 bases. CDR3 length: 18 amino acids. DNA for the CDR3: TGTGCCAGCAGCACTCCTGGACAGGGGGCACCTGGGGCCAACGTCCTGACTTTC. Translated: CASSTPGQGAPGANVLTF. The full variable domain, in which reference TRBV11-1 and TRBJ2-6 provide the parts outside the CDR3, is EAEVAQSPRYKITEKSQAVAFWCDPISGHATLYWYRQILGQGPELLVQFQDESVVDDSQLPKDRFSAERLKGVDSTLKIQPAELGDSAMYLCASSTPGQGAPGANVLTFGAGSRLTVL.